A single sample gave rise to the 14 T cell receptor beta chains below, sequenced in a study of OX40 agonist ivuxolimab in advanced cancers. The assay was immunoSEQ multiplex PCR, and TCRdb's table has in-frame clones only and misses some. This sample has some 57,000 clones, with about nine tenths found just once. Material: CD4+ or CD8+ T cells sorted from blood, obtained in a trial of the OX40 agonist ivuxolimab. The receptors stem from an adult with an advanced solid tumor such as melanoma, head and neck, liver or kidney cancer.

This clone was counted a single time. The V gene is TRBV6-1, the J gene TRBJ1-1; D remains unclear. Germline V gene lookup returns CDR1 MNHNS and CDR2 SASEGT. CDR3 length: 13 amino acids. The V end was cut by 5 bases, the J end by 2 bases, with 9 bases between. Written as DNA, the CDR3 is TGTGCCAGCAGTCCCACTCTAAACACTGAAGCTTTCTTT. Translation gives CASSPTLNTEAFF.

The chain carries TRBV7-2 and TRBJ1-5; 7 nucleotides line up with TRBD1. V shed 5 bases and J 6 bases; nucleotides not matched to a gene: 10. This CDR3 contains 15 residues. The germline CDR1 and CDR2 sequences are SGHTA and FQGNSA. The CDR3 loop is CASSLQGPGGQPQHF. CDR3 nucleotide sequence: TGTGCCAGCAGCCTACAGGGGCCGGGGGGTCAGCCCCAGCATTTT.

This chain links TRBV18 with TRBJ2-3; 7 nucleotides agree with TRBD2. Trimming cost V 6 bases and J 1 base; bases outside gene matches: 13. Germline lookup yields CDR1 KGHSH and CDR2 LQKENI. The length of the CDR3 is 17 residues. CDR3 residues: CASSRRSSGTGTDTQYF. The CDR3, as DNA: TGTGCCAGCTCCCGGAGGTCTAGCGGCACGGGCACAGATACGCAGTATTTT.

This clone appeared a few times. The CDR3 DNA is TGCGCCAGCAGCTTGGTTAGCACCGGGGAGCTGTTTTTT. Its translation is CASSLVSTGELFF. The chain links TRBV5-1 to TRBJ2-2; D not certain. Between the trimmed V and J ends, which lost 0 bases and 4 bases, there was a span of 4 bases. CDR1 and CDR2 from the germline V gene are SGHRS and YFSETQ. The CDR3 covers 13 residues.

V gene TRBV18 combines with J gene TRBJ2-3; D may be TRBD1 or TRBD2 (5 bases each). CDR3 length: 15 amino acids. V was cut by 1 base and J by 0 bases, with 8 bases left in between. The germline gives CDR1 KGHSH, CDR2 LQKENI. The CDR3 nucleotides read TGTGCCAGCTCACCACAGGGACGGAGCACAGATACGCAGTATTTT. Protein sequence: CASSPQGRSTDTQYF.

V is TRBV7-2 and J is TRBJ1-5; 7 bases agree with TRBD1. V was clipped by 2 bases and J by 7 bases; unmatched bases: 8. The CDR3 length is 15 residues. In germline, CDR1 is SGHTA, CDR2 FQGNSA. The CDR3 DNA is TGTGCCAGCAGCTTAAGGACAGGAAATTACCAGCCCCAGCATTTT. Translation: CASSLRTGNYQPQHF. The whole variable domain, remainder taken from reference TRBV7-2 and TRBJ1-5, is GAGVSQSPSNKVTEKGKDVELRCDPISGHTALYWYRQSLGQGLEFLIYFQGNSAPDKSGLPSDRFSAERTGGSVSTLTIQRTQQEDSAVYLCASSLRTGNYQPQHFGDGTRLSIL.

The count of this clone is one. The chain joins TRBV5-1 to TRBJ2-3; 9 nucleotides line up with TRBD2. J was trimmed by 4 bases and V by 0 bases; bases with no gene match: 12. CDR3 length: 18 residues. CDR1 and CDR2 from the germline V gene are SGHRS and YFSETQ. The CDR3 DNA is TGCGCCAGCAGCTTGGGGTTAGCGGGAGTGGGCGGCGCAGATACGCAGTATTTT. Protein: CASSLGLAGVGGADTQYF.

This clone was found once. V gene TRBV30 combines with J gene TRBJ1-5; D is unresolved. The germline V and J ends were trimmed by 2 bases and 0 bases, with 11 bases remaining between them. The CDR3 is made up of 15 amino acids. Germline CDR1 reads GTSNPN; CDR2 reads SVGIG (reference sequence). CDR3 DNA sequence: TGTGCCTGGAGTTTGGGCAGCTATAGCAATCAGCCCCAGCATTTT. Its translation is CAWSLGSYSNQPQHF.

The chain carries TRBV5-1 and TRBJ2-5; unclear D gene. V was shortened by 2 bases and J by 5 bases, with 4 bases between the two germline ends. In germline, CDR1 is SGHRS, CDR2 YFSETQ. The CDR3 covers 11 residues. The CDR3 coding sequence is TGCGCCAGCAGCTTTCAGGAGACCCAGTACTTC. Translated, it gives CASSFQETQYF.

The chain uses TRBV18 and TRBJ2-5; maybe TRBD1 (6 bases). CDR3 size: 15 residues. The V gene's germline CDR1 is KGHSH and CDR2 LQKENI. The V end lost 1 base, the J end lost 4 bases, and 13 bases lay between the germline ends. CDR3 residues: CASSPLPGAPETQYF. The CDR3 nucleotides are TGTGCCAGCTCACCACTGCCAGGGGCACCAGAGACCCAGTACTTC.

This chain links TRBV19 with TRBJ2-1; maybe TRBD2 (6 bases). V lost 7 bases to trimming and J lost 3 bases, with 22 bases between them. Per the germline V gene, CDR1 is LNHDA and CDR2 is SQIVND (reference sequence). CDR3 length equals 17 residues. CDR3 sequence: CASTRSGRWTIYNEQFF. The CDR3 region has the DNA TGTGCCAGTACCAGGTCAGGGAGGTGGACTATCTACAATGAGCAGTTCTTC.

The CDR3 nucleotides are TGTGCCATCAGTGAACGGGAGGGCTATGGCTACACCTTC. It codes for CAISEREGYGYTF. The chain combines TRBV10-3 with TRBJ1-2; D is ambiguous. CDR1 is ENHRY, CDR2 SYGVKD, per germline. V lost 3 bases and J 4 bases, leaving 9 bases between the germline ends. The CDR3 covers 13 residues.

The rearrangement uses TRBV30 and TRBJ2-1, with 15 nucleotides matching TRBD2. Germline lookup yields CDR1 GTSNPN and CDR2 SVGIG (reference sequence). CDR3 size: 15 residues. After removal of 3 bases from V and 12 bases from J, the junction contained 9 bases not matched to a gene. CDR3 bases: TGTGCCTGGAGGGTCGCCGGACTAGCGGGAGGGGCGCAGTTCTTC. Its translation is CAWRVAGLAGGAQFF.

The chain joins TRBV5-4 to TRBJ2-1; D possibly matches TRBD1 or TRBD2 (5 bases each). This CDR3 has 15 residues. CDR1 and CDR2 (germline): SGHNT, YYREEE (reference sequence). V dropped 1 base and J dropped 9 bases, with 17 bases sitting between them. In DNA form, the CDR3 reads TGTGCCAGCAGCTTGTCCCACAATGGGGCGGGTGAGCAGTTCTTC. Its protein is CASSLSHNGAGEQFF.